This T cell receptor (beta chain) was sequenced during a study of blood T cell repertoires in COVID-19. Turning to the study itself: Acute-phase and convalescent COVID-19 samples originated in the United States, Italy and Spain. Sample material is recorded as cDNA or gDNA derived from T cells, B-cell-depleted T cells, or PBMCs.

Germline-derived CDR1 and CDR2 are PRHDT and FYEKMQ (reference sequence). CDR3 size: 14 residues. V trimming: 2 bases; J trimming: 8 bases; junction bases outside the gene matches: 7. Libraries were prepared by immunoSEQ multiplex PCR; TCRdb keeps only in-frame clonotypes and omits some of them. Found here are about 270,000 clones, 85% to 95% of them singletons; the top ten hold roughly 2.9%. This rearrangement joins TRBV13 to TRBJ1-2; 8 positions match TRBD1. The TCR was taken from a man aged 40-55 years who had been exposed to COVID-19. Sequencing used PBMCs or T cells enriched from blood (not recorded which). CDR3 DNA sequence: TGTGCCAGCAGCTTACAGGGGGCGGCAGTAGGCTACACCTTC. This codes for CASSLQGAAVGYTF. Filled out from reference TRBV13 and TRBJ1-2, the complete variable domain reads AAGVIQSPRHLIKEKRETATLKCYPIPRHDTVYWYQQGPGQDPQFLISFYEKMQSDKGSIPDRFSAQQFSDYHSELNMSSLELGDSALYFCASSLQGAAVGYTFGSGTRLTVV.